This T cell receptor beta chain was retrieved from a study of blood T cell repertoires in COVID-19. Donors in Cohort 3 who had recovered were those with two negative PCRs, healthcare professional clearance, or resolution of their symptoms. Between the trimmed V and J ends, which lost 3 bases and 6 bases, there was a span of 12 bases. This CDR3 contains 14 residues. Germline V CDR1 and CDR2: LGHDT, YNNKEL (reference sequence). The method was immunoSEQ multiplex PCR; TCRdb's version includes in-frame clones alone and lacks a portion of them. The profile shows some 220,000 clones, less than 90% of them singletons.

The source material was PBMCs or T cells enriched from blood (not recorded which). The chain uses TRBV3-1 (or the pseudogene TRBV3-2) and TRBJ2-1; D is perhaps TRBD2 (7 bases). The receptor's source is a woman aged 25-40 years who had recovered from COVID-19. CDR3 sequence: CASSHGGRSNEQFF. The CDR3 region has the DNA TGTGCCAGCAGCCACGGGGGGCGCTCCAATGAGCAGTTCTTC.